The sequence of this T cell receptor (beta chain) was determined in a study of T cells in Graves' hyperthyroidism and ophthalmopathy. This clonotype was detected many times. The blood sample was taken at first hyperthyroidism diagnosis, before any ophthalmopathy symptoms. Germline V CDR1 and CDR2: MNHEY, SVGAGI. The germline V and J ends were trimmed by 1 base and 5 bases, with 3 bases remaining between them. This CDR3 region has 11 residues. What was amplified from RNA transcripts were TCR beta CDR3 regions. A first-round RT-PCR of the TCR CDR3 used the HTBI primer set. TCRdb processed the multiplex PCR reads anew with MiXCR; each CDR3 protein has one entry. The profile shows about 580,000 distinct CDR3 sequences, about 14% of them singletons.

The clonotype originates from a woman in her twenties or thirties with Graves' hyperthyroidism that later progressed to Graves' ophthalmopathy. The specimen sequenced was blood. The chain joins TRBV6-5 to TRBJ2-7; D unresolved. The CDR3 protein is CASSYLNEQYF. The CDR3 coding sequence is TGTGCCAGCAGTTACTTGAACGAGCAGTACTTC.